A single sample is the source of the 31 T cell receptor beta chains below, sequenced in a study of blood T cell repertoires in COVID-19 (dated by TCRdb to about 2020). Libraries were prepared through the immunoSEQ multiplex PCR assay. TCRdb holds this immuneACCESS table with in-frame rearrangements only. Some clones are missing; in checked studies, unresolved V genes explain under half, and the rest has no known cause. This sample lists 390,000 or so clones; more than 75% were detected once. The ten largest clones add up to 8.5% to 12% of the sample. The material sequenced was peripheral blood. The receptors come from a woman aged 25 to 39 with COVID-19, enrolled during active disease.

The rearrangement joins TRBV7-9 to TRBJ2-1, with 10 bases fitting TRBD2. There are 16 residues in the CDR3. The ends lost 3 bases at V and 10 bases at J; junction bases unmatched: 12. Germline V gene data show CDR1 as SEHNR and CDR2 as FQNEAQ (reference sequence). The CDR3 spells CASSLFGLAGANEQFF. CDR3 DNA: TGTGCCAGCAGCTTGTTCGGCCTAGCGGGAGCGAACGAGCAGTTCTTC.

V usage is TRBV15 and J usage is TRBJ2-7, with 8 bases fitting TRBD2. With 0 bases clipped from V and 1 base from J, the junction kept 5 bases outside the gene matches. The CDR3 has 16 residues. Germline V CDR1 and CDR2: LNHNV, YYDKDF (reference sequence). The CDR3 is CATSRDQAGASYEQYF. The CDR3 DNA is TGTGCCACCAGCAGAGATCAAGCGGGAGCTTCCTACGAGCAGTACTTC. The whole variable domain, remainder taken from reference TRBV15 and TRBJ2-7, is DAMVIQNPRYQVTQFGKPVTLSCSQTLNHNVMYWYQQKSSQAPKLLFHYYDKDFNNEADTPDNFQSRRPNTSFCFLDIRSPGLGDTAMYLCATSRDQAGASYEQYFGPGTRLTVT.

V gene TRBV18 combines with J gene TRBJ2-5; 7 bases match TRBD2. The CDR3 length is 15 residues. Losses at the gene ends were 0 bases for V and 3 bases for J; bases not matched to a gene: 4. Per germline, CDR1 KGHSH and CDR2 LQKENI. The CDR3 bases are TGTGCCAGCTCACCACCGACGGCGGGAGAAGAGACCCAGTACTTC. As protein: CASSPPTAGEETQYF.

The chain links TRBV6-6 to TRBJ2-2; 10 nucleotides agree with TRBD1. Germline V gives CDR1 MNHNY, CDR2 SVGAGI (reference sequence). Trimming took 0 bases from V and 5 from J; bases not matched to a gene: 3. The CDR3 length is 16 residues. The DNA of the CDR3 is TGTGCCAGCAGTTACTCGGGACAGGGGTGGACCGGGGAGCTGTTTTTT. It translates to CASSYSGQGWTGELFF.

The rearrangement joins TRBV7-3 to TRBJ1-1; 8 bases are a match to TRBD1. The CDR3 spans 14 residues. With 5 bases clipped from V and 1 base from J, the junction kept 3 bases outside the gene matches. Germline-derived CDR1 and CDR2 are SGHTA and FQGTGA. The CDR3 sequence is CASSPGQGNTEAFF. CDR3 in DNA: TGTGCCAGCAGCCCAGGACAGGGGAACACTGAAGCTTTCTTT.

The chain's CDR3 is CASSMGLAGNTGELFF. In nucleotides, the CDR3 is TGTGCCAGTAGCATGGGACTAGCGGGGAACACCGGGGAGCTGTTTTTT. The chain is built from TRBV19 and TRBJ2-2; TRBD2 agrees at 12 bases. The CDR3 is made up of 16 amino acids. Looked up from germline, CDR1 is LNHDA and CDR2 is SQIVND (reference sequence). Losses at the gene ends were 6 bases for V and 1 base for J; bases not matched to a gene: 3. Based on the CDR3 plus reference TRBV19 and TRBJ2-2, the full variable domain is DGGITQSPKYLFRKEGQNVTLSCEQNLNHDAMYWYRQDPGQGLRLIYYSQIVNDFQKGDIAEGYSVSREKKESFPLTVTSAQKNPTAFYLCASSMGLAGNTGELFFGEGSRLTVL.

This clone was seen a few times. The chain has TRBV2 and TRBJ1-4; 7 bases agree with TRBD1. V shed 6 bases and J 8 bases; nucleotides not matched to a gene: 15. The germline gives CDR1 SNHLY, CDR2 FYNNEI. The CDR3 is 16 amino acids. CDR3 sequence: CASRDRASAIKEKLFF. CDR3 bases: TGTGCCAGCAGAGACAGGGCATCTGCGATTAAAGAAAAACTGTTTTTT.

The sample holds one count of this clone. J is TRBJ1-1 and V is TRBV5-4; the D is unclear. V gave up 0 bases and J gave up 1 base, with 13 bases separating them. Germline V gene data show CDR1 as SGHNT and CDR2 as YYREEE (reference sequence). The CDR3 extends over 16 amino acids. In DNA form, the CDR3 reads TGTGCCAGCAGCTTGGTGAGGTCGAGACCGAACACTGAAGCTTTCTTT. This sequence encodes CASSLVRSRPNTEAFF.

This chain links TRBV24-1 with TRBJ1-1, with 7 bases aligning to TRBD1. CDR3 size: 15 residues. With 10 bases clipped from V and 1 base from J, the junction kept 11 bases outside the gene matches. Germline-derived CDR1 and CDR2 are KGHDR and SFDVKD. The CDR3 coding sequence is TGTGCCACACAATCGAACAGGGGCGGGAACACTGAAGCTTTCTTT. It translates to CATQSNRGGNTEAFF.

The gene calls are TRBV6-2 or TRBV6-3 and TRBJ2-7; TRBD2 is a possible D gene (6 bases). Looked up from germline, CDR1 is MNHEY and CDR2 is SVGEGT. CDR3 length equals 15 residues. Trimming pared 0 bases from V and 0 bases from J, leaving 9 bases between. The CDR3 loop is CASSYSGTFSYEQYF. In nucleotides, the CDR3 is TGTGCCAGCAGTTACTCCGGGACTTTCTCCTACGAGCAGTACTTC.

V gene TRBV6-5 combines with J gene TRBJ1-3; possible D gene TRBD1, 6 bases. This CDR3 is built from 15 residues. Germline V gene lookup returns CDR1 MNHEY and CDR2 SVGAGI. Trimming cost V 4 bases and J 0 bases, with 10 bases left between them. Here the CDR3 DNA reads TGTGCCAGCAGTTCCACAGGGTTCTCTGGAAACACCATATATTTT. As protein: CASSSTGFSGNTIYF.

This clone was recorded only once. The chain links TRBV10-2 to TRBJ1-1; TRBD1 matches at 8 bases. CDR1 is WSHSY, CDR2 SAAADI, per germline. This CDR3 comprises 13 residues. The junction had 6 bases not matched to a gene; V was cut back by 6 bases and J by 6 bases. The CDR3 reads CASRDDRGSEAFF. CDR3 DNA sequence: TGCGCCAGCAGAGACGACAGGGGTTCTGAAGCTTTCTTT.

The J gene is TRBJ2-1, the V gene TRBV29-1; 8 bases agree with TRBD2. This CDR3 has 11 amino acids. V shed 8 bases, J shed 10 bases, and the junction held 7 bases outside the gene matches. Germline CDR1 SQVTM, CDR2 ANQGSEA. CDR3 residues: CSSGAGGEQFF. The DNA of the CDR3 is TGCAGCAGTGGGGCGGGGGGCGAGCAGTTCTTC.

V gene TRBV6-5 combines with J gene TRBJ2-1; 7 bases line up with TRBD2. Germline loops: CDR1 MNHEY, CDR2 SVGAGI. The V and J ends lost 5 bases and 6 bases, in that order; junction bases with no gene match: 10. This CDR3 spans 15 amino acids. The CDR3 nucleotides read TGTGCCAGCAGTCGAGGTGGGCGGGAGATCAATGAGCAGTTCTTC. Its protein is CASSRGGREINEQFF.

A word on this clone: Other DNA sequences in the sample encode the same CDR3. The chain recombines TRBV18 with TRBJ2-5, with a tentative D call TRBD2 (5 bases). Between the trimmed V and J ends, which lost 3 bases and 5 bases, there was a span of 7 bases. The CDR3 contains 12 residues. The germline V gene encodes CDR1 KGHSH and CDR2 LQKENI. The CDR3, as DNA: TGTGCCAGCTCACCTACGGGGGAGACCCAGTACTTC. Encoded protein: CASSPTGETQYF.

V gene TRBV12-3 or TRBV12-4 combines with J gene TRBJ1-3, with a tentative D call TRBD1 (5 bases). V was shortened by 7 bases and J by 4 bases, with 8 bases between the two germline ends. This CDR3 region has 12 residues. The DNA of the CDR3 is TGTGCCAGCACCGGGGGGGGAAACACCATATATTTT. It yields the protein CASTGGGNTIYF.

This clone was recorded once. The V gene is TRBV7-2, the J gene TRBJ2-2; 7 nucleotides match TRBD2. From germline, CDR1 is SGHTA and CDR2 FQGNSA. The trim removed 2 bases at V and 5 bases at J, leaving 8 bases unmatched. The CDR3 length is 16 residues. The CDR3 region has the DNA TGTGCCAGCAGCTTATCACCAGCGGGACTTACCGGGGAGCTGTTTTTT. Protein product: CASSLSPAGLTGELFF. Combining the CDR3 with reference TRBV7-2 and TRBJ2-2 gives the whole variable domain GAGVSQSPSNKVTEKGKDVELRCDPISGHTALYWYRQSLGQGLEFLIYFQGNSAPDKSGLPSDRFSAERTGGSVSTLTIQRTQQEDSAVYLCASSLSPAGLTGELFFGEGSRLTVL.

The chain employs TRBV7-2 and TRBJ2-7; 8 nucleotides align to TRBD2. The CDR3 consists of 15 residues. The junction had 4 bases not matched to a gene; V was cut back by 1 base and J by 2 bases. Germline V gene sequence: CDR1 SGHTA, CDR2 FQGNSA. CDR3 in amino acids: CASSLGAGLAYEQYF. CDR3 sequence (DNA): TGTGCCAGCAGCTTAGGAGCGGGACTAGCCTACGAGCAGTACTTC. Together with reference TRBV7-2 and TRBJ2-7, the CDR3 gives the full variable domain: GAGVSQSPSNKVTEKGKDVELRCDPISGHTALYWYRQSLGQGLEFLIYFQGNSAPDKSGLPSDRFSAERTGGSVSTLTIQRTQQEDSAVYLCASSLGAGLAYEQYFGPGTRLTVT.

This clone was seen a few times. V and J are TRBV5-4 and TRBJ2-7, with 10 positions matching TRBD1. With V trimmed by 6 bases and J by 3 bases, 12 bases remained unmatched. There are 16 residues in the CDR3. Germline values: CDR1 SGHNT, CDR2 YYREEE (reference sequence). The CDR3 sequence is CASTLRGGQGFYEQYF. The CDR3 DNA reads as TGTGCCAGCACCCTCCGGGGGGGACAGGGGTTCTACGAGCAGTACTTC.

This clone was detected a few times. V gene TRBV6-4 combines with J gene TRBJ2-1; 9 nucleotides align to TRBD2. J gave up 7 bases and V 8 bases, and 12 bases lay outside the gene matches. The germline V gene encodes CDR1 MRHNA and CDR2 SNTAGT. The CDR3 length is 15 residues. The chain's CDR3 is CASGVGGSGSNEQFF. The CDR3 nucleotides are TGTGCCAGCGGGGTCGGAGGTAGCGGGAGTAATGAGCAGTTCTTC.

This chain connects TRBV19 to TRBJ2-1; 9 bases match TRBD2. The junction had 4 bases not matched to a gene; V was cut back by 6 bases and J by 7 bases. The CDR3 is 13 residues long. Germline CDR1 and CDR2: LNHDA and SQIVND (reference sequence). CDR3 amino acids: CASSRSGRNEQFF. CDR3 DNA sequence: TGTGCCAGTAGCCGTAGCGGGAGAAATGAGCAGTTCTTC.

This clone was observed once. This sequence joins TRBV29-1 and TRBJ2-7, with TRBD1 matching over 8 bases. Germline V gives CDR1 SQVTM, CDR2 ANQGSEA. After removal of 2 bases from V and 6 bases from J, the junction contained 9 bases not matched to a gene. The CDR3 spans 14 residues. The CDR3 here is CSVESPGGVGEQYF. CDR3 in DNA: TGCAGCGTTGAATCCCCAGGGGGCGTTGGCGAGCAGTACTTC.

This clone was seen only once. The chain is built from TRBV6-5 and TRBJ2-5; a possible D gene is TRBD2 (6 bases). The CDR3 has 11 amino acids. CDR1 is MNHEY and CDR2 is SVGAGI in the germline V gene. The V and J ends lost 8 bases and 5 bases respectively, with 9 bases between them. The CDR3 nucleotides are TGTGCCAGCCGCCGGGGGGAGACCCAGTACTTC. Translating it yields CASRRGETQYF.

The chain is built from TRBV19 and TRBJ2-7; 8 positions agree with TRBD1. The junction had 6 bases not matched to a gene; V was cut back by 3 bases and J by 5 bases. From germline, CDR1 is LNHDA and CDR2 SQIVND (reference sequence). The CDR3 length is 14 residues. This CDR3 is CASSMASGGHEQYF. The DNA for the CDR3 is TGTGCCAGTAGTATGGCTTCAGGGGGCCACGAGCAGTACTTC.

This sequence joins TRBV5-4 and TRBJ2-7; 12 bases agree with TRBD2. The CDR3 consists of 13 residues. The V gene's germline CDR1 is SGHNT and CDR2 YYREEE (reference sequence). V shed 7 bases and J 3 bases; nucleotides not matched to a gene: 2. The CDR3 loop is CASALAGGYEQYF. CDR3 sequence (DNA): TGTGCCAGCGCACTAGCGGGAGGCTACGAGCAGTACTTC.

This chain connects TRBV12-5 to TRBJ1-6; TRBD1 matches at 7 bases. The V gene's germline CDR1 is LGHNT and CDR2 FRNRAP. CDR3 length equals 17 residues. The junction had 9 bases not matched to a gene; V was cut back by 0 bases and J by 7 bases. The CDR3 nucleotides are TGTGCTAGTGGTTTGGTAATTAGGGGCAGGGGGAATTCACCCCTCCACTTT. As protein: CASGLVIRGRGNSPLHF.

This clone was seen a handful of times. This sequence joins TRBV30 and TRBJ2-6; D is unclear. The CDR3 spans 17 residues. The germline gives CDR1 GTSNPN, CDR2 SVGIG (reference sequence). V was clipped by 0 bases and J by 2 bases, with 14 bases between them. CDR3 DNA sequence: TGTGCCTGGAGTGTAAGTCGGTCCTCGGCTGGGGCCAACGTCCTGACTTTC. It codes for CAWSVSRSSAGANVLTF.

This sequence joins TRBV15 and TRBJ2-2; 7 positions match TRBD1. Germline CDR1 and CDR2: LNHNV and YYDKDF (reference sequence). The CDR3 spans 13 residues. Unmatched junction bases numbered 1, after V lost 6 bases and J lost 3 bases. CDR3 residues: CATRTGYTGELFF. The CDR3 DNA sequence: TGTGCCACCAGGACAGGGTACACCGGGGAGCTGTTTTTT. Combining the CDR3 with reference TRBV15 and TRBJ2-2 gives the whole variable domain DAMVIQNPRYQVTQFGKPVTLSCSQTLNHNVMYWYQQKSSQAPKLLFHYYDKDFNNEADTPDNFQSRRPNTSFCFLDIRSPGLGDTAMYLCATRTGYTGELFFGEGSRLTVL.

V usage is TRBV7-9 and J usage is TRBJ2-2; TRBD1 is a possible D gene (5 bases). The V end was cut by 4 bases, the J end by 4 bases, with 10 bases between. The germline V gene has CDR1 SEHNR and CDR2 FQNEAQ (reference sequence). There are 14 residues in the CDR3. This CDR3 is CASSYQQVTGELFF. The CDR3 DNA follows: TGTGCCAGCAGCTACCAACAGGTCACCGGGGAGCTGTTTTTT. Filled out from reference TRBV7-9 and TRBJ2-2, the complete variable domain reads DTGVSQNPRHKITKRGQNVTFRCDPISEHNRLYWYRQTLGQGPEFLTYFQNEAQLEKSRLLSDRFSAERPKGSFSTLEIQRTEQGDSAMYLCASSYQQVTGELFFGEGSRLTVL.

The CDR3 region has the DNA TGTGCCAGCAGCGGAGGGGAAAGCACAGATACGCAGTATTTT. Translation gives CASSGGESTDTQYF. J is TRBJ2-3 and V is TRBV6-2 or TRBV6-3; a weak D match, TRBD2 (6 bases). There are 14 residues in the CDR3. The germline CDR1 and CDR2 sequences are MNHEY and SVGEGT. V was pared by 6 bases and J by 0 bases, with 10 bases between.

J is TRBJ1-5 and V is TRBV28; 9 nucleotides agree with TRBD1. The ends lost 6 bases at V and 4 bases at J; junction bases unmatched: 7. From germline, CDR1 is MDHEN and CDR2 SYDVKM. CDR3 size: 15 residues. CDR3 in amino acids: CASRGQGTFNQPQHF. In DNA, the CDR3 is TGTGCCAGCAGAGGACAGGGGACCTTTAATCAGCCCCAGCATTTT.